This T cell receptor beta chain was sequenced for a study of neurological immune-mediated disorders. Study conclusions and caveats: A possible signature was seen in one related-CDR3 cluster, into which phylogenetic grouping placed the repertoires of 18 of 34 multiple sclerosis patients. Neither clinical nor MRI features were associated with the multiple sclerosis repertoire cluster. Healthy controls had more TCR clonal expansion than multiple sclerosis, which showed the least, whereas HTLV-1-associated myelopathy showed the most.

This CDR3 is 14 amino acids long. Per the germline V gene, CDR1 is DFQATT and CDR2 is SNEGSKA (reference sequence). Trimming pared 6 bases from V and 4 bases from J, leaving 13 bases between. TCRdb called the 5' RACE reads again in MiXCR, with one record for every CDR3 protein. Among some 41,000 distinct CDR3 sequences listed, roughly 2.5% were seen once. This clonotype was recorded at least ten times. Antigen: not known. The chain joins TRBV20-1 to TRBJ1-6; tentative D call: TRBD1 (6 bases). The sample was PBMCs. This receptor was obtained from a man aged 25-45 years with multiple sclerosis. The chain's CDR3 is CSAGSGEYNSPLHF. The CDR3 nucleotides are TGCAGTGCGGGCTCAGGGGAGTATAATTCACCCCTCCACTTT.